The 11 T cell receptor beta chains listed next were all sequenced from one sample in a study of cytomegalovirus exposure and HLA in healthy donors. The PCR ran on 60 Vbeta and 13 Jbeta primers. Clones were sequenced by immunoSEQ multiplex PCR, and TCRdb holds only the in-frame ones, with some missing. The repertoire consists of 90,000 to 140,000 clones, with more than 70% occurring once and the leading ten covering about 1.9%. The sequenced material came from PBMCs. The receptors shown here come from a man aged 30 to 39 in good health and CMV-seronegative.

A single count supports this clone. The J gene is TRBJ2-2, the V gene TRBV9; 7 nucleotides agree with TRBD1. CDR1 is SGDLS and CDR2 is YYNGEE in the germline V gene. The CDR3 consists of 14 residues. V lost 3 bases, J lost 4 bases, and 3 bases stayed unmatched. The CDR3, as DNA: TGTGCCAGCAGCGAACAGGGGCTCACCGGGGAGCTGTTTTTT. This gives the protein CASSEQGLTGELFF.

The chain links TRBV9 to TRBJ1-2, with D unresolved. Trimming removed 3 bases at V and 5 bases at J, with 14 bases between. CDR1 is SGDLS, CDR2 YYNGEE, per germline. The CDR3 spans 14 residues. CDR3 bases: TGTGCCAGCAGCGCCACAGATGATTATTATGGCTACACCTTC. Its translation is CASSATDDYYGYTF.

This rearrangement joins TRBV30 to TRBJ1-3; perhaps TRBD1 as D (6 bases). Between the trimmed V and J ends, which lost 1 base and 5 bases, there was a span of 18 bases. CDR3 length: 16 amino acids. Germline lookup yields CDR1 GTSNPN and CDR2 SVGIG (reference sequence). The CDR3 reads CAWSDRTGPIRNTIYF. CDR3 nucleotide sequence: TGTGCCTGGAGTGACCGCACAGGGCCCATCCGAAACACCATATATTTT.

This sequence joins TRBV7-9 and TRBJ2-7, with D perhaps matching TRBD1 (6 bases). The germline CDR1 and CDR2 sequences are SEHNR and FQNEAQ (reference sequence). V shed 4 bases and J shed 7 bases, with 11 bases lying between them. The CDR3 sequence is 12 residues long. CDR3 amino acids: CASSSTGLEQYF. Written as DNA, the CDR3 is TGTGCCAGCAGCTCCACAGGGTTAGAGCAGTACTTC. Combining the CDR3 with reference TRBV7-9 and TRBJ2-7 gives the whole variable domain DTGVSQNPRHKITKRGQNVTFRCDPISEHNRLYWYRQTLGQGPEFLTYFQNEAQLEKSRLLSDRFSAERPKGSFSTLEIQRTEQGDSAMYLCASSSTGLEQYFGPGTRLTVT.

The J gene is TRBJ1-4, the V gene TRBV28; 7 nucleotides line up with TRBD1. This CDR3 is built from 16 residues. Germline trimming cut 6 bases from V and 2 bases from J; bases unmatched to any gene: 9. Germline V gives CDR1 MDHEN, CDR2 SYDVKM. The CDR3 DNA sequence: TGTGCCAGCAGACCCCAGGGGGTGCAGACTAATGAAAAACTGTTTTTT. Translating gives CASRPQGVQTNEKLFF. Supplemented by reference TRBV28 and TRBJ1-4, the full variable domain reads DVKVTQSSRYLVKRTGEKVFLECVQDMDHENMFWYRQDPGLGLRLIYFSYDVKMKEKGDIPEGYSVSREKKERFSLILESASTNQTSMYLCASRPQGVQTNEKLFFGSGTQLSVL.

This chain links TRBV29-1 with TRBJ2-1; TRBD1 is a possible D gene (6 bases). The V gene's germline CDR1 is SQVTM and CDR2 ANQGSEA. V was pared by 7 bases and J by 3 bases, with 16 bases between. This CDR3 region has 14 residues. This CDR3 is CSALQGPFYNEQFF. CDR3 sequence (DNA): TGCAGCGCATTACAGGGCCCCTTCTACAATGAGCAGTTCTTC.

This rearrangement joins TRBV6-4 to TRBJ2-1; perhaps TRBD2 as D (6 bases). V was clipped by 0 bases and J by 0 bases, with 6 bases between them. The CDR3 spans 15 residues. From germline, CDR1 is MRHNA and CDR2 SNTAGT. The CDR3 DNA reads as TGTGCCAGCAGTGACTCAGCGGGCTCCTACAATGAGCAGTTCTTC. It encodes CASSDSAGSYNEQFF.

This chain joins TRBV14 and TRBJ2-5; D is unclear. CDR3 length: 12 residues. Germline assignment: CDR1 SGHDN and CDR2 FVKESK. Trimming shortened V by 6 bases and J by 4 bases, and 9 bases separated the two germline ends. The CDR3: CASSLWRETQYF. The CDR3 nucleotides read TGTGCCAGCAGTCTTTGGAGAGAGACCCAGTACTTC. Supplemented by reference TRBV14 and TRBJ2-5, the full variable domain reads EAGVTQFPSHSVIEKGQTVTLRCDPISGHDNLYWYRRVMGKEIKFLLHFVKESKQDESGMPNNRFLAERTGGTYSTLKVQPAELEDSGVYFCASSLWRETQYFGPGTRLLVL.

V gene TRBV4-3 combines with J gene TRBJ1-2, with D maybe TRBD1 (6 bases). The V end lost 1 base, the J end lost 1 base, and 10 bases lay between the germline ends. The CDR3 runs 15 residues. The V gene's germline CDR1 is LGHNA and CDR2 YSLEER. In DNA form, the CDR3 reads TGCGCCAGCAGCCAAGGTGGACAGATTAACTATGGCTACACCTTC. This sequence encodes CASSQGGQINYGYTF.

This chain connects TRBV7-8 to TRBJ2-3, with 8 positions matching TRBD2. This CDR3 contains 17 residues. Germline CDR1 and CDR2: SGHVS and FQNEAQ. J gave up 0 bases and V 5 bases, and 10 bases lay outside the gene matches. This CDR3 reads CASSGREGVPSTDTQYF. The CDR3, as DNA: TGTGCCAGCAGCGGCCGGGAGGGGGTCCCTAGCACAGATACGCAGTATTTT.

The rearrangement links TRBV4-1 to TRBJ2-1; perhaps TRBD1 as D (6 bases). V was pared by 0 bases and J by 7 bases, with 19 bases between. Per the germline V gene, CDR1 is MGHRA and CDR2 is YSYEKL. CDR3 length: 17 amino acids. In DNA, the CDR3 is TGCGCCAGCAGCCAAGAGTCTTCAGGGGTAGGAAGGAATGAGCAGTTCTTC. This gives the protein CASSQESSGVGRNEQFF.